The following is a T cell receptor (beta chain) sequence with its context. This specimen comes from a study of blood T cell repertoires in COVID-19. Germline CDR1 is ENHRY and CDR2 is SYGVKD. With V trimmed by 3 bases and J by 3 bases, 9 bases remained unmatched. The CDR3 is 16 residues long. Study processing details: Estimates of nucleated cell counts were drawn from the amplification of reference gene primers. TCRdb keeps only in-frame clones here, not all; method: immunoSEQ multiplex PCR. The D gene and trimming were derived from the DNA, and the V and J assignments and clone size from that table. The profile shows 70,000 to 90,000 clones, just over 85% of them singletons.

The chain carries TRBV10-3 and TRBJ2-7; TRBD2 aligns across 9 bases. The specimen sequenced was peripheral blood. This receptor was taken from a human donor in a cohort sampled during active COVID-19. CDR3 residues: CAISDSSGRKNYEQYF. CDR3 nucleotides: TGTGCCATCAGTGACTCAAGCGGGAGGAAAAACTACGAGCAGTACTTC.